This paragraph reports one TCR beta chain. The antigen remains undetermined. Researchers sorted more than 250,000 cells of each CD8+ T cell subset in triplicate. CD45RO-CCR7+CD27+CD95- defined naive CD8+ T cells. Researchers prepared the TRB cDNA libraries using 5' RACE with UMI labels. Each CDR3 protein gets one entry in TCRdb, which reprocessed the 5' RACE reads and gives no DNA. The data include 150,000 or so distinct CDR3 sequences; the top ten clones carry approximately 0.27%. The sample comes from a study of CXCR3-negative and CXCR3-positive naive CD8 T cells. General study points: Whereas both naive subsets had comparably high diversity, memory CD8+ cells had much lower diversity. TCR strength was inferred from TRB CDR3 properties, while surface CD5 was comparable between naive subsets. TRB CDR3 hydrophobicity was greater in CXCR3-positive naive cells than in CXCR3-negative naive cells.

Germline CDR1 SNHLY, CDR2 FYNNEI. CDR3 length: 13 residues. Sequenced: naive CXCR3+ CD8+ T cells from blood. Described subset: CD45RO-CCR7+CD27+CD95- naive CD8+ T cells expressing CXCR3 (TNR3+). The origin of this receptor is a human donor in good health. Some clones in this sample may be carry-over from other donors' samples. The genes are TRBV2 and TRBJ2-1; checking the TCRdb D call of TRBD1 is not possible without DNA. The CDR3 reads CASRGGRYNEQFF.